A single sample is the source of the 14 T cell receptor beta chains below, sequenced in a study of shared clonotypes between healthy human individuals. Sequencing was performed with immunoSEQ multiplex PCR; in TCRdb, only in-frame clones are kept and a portion is missing. The table records a few million clones, approximately 96% of them present only once. What was sequenced was naive CD4+ T cells sorted from blood. The subset is: CD45RA+ positively selected. Receptors were obtained from a man aged 18 to 35 in good health.

This clone was observed a single time. The germline gene is not matched at one end of the junction; a read error may be the cause. The rearrangement uses TRBV9 and TRBJ2-7; 8 positions agree with TRBD1. In germline, CDR1 is SGDLS, CDR2 YYNGEE. This CDR3 comprises 14 residues. CDR3 protein: CASSVEQGGYGQYF. CDR3 in DNA: TGTGCCAGCAGCGTAGAACAGGGGGGCTACGGGCAGTACTTC.

The chain combines TRBV30 with TRBJ2-3; TRBD2 agrees at 13 bases. The ends lost 2 bases at V and 2 bases at J; junction bases unmatched: 4. The CDR3 runs to 16 residues. Germline V lookup: CDR1 GTSNPN, CDR2 SVGIG (reference sequence). The chain's CDR3 is CAWSLGTSGDTDTQYF. For the CDR3, the DNA is TGTGCCTGGAGTCTCGGGACTAGCGGGGACACAGATACGCAGTATTTT.

The rearrangement joins TRBV5-1 to TRBJ1-2; 9 bases fit TRBD1. Germline-derived CDR1 and CDR2 are SGHRS and YFSETQ. The CDR3 loop spans 15 amino acids. V shed 6 bases, J shed 4 bases, and the junction held 10 bases outside the gene matches. For the CDR3, the DNA is TGCGCCAGCACCCGGGGACAGGGCGTTGTCTATGGCTACACCTTC. Residues: CASTRGQGVVYGYTF.

For the CDR3, the DNA is TGTGCCAGCTGGAGGGCGGGAGACTATGGCTACACCTTC. It yields the protein CASWRAGDYGYTF. The chain employs TRBV19 and TRBJ1-2, with D unresolved. Germline CDR1 is LNHDA and CDR2 is SQIVND (reference sequence). The ends were cut back, 9 bases at V and 3 bases at J, with 14 bases in the middle. This CDR3 has 13 residues.

The chain uses TRBV27 and TRBJ2-7; 8 bases are a match to TRBD2. The CDR3 has 16 amino acids. J was trimmed by 2 bases and V by 4 bases; bases with no gene match: 10. Germline loops: CDR1 MNHEY, CDR2 SMNVEV (reference sequence). The CDR3 region has the DNA TGTGCCAGCAGTTGGGAGAAGAGCGGGGGCCCCTACGAGCAGTACTTC. Its protein is CASSWEKSGGPYEQYF.

V and J are TRBV6-5 and TRBJ1-1; D remains ambiguous. V was cut by 6 bases and J by 0 bases, with 8 bases left in between. This CDR3 contains 13 residues. Germline values: CDR1 MNHEY, CDR2 SVGAGI. The CDR3 loop is CASRPGLNTEAFF. The CDR3 coding sequence is TGTGCCAGCAGACCCGGGCTGAACACTGAAGCTTTCTTT.

The chain is built from TRBV6-1 and TRBJ2-4; a weak D match, TRBD1 (6 bases). The germline V and J ends were trimmed by 0 bases and 7 bases, with 10 bases remaining between them. There are 14 residues in the CDR3. The germline V gene has CDR1 MNHNS and CDR2 SASEGT. The CDR3 loop is CASSEAGGGNIQYF. In DNA form, the CDR3 reads TGTGCCAGCAGTGAAGCAGGGGGTGGGAACATTCAGTACTTC.

The chain employs TRBV28 and TRBJ1-6, with TRBD1 matching 8 bases. J gave up 1 base and V 5 bases, and 4 bases lay outside the gene matches. The germline CDR1 and CDR2 sequences are MDHEN and SYDVKM. The CDR3 loop spans 16 amino acids. For the CDR3, the DNA is TGTGCCAGCAGTCGGACAGGGACGTCCTATAATTCACCCCTCCACTTT. It specifies CASSRTGTSYNSPLHF.

This clone has just one count. This chain joins TRBV13 and TRBJ2-7; D is undetermined. The germline V and J ends were trimmed by 5 bases and 6 bases, with 29 bases remaining between them. CDR3 length: 18 amino acids. CDR1 PRHDT and CDR2 FYEKMQ come from the germline V gene (reference sequence). The CDR3 spells CASSQGRLKYWAPGEQYF. The CDR3 DNA is TGTGCCAGCAGCCAAGGGCGACTGAAGTACTGGGCCCCAGGCGAGCAGTACTTC.

The chain carries TRBV2 and TRBJ1-1; D is undetermined. The germline gives CDR1 SNHLY, CDR2 FYNNEI. CDR3 length: 13 residues. V was trimmed by 5 bases and J by 2 bases, leaving 9 bases between them. CDR3 loop: CASSQEVNTEAFF. In nucleotides, the CDR3 is TGTGCCAGCAGTCAAGAGGTTAACACTGAAGCTTTCTTT.

The chain uses TRBV5-6 and TRBJ2-7, with D perhaps assigned TRBD1 or TRBD2 (5 bases each). CDR1 SGHDT and CDR2 YYEEEE come from the germline V gene. The V end lost 0 bases, the J end lost 2 bases, and 18 bases lay between the germline ends. CDR3 length equals 17 residues. The CDR3 loop reads CASSLAGPGKETYEQYF. CDR3 nucleotide sequence: TGTGCCAGCAGCTTGGCGGGGCCCGGAAAGGAGACCTACGAGCAGTACTTC.

This chain joins TRBV5-1 and TRBJ1-2, with TRBD1 matching 9 bases. The CDR3 totals 13 residues. Germline lookup yields CDR1 SGHRS and CDR2 YFSETQ. Trimming removed 5 bases from V and 4 bases from J; junction bases left unmatched: 3. The DNA for the CDR3 is TGCGCCAGCAGATCGACAGGGGGCTATGGCTACACCTTC. It yields the protein CASRSTGGYGYTF.

CDR3 sequence: CASSQGLTETQYF. The CDR3 DNA sequence: TGCGCCAGCAGCCAGGGTCTAACGGAGACCCAGTACTTC. This chain links TRBV4-1 with TRBJ2-5; D gene unclear. Germline-derived CDR1 and CDR2 are MGHRA and YSYEKL. Between the trimmed V and J ends, which lost 3 bases and 5 bases, there was a span of 10 bases. The CDR3 runs to 13 residues.

The genes are TRBV14 and TRBJ1-4; D perhaps matches TRBD1 (5 bases). Germline V gene data show CDR1 as SGHDN and CDR2 as FVKESK. The CDR3 sequence is 16 residues long. V lost 0 bases, J lost 8 bases, and 16 bases lay in between. Here the CDR3 reads CASSQDETARWEKLFF. The CDR3, as DNA: TGTGCCAGCAGCCAAGATGAGACAGCAAGATGGGAAAAACTGTTTTTT.